Here is one T cell receptor (beta chain) with its context. Its antigen is not identified. The Oncomine TCR Beta short-read assay was applied to DNA of cultured CD4+ T cells. TCRdb called the PCR reads again in MiXCR, with one record for every CDR3 protein. The table includes 20,000 to 25,000 distinct CDR3 sequences, about 30% detected once. The sample belongs to a study of vaccination and CD4 T cells after COVID-19. Across the study: Either the Pfizer-BioNTech BNT162b2 or Moderna mRNA-1273 vaccine was given as two doses. Stimulation of the cells used overlapping spike peptide pools from SARS-CoV-2 and from the common cold coronaviruses HCoV-NL63, HCoV-OC43 and HCoV-229E.

Study-wide points: SARS-CoV-2-reactive clonotypes showed a nonsignificant median rise from roughly 21 to 40. In convalescent patients, 304 of 307 vaccine-specific clones were spike mono-reactive.

The sample's treatment: roughly nine-day PBMC culture with coronavirus spike peptide pools or control peptides (ViraFEST assay). The TCR sequence derives from a human donor with COVID-19. Source material: cultured CD4+ T cells from blood.

For the CDR3, the DNA is TGTGCCAGCTCACCATCACTAGCCGCAGACAATGAGCAGTTCTTC. This sequence encodes CASSPSLAADNEQFF. V usage is TRBV18 and J usage is TRBJ2-1; perhaps TRBD2 as D (6 bases). CDR1 KGHSH and CDR2 LQKENI come from the germline V gene. V was cut by 2 bases and J by 5 bases, with 13 bases left in between. This CDR3 contains 15 residues.